These 7 T cell receptor beta chains share one sample of origin, sequenced in a study of T cell repertoires in cytomegalovirus infection. TCRdb fed the reads into MiXCR, producing one record per CDR3 protein. The sample has 150,000 to 200,000 distinct CDR3 sequences, roughly 18% seen once. Material: CD8+ T cells from PBMCs. The source of these receptors is a human donor in good health (CMV status not recorded). Some clones in this sample may be carry-over from other donors' samples.

This clonotype turned up a few times. The chain links TRBV7-2 to TRBJ2-1; weak D call: TRBD2 (6 bases). Germline V lookup: CDR1 SGHTA, CDR2 FQGNSA. The ends were cut back, 3 bases at V and 5 bases at J, with 14 bases in the middle. The CDR3 covers 15 residues. The CDR3 DNA reads as TGTGCCAGCAGCTTCCGGGAGCGGAGCAACAATGAGCAGTTCTTC. Translated: CASSFRERSNNEQFF.

This chain joins TRBV6-2 or TRBV6-3 and TRBJ2-2; the D gene could be TRBD1 or TRBD2 (6 bases each). The V end was cut by 6 bases, the J end by 8 bases, with 16 bases between. The CDR3 length is 14 residues. The germline gives CDR1 MNHEY, CDR2 SVGEGT. CDR3 protein: CASRSLGGTGELFF. CDR3 sequence (DNA): TGTGCCAGCAGATCTCTTGGGGGGACAGGGGAGCTGTTTTTT.

The V and J genes are TRBV29-1 and TRBJ1-1; possibly TRBD1 for D (5 bases). Germline V gene lookup returns CDR1 SQVTM and CDR2 ANQGSEA. CDR3 length equals 13 residues. V lost 6 bases to trimming and J lost 5 bases, with 16 bases between them. The CDR3 here is CSVGRDGGTEAFF. In DNA form, the CDR3 reads TGCAGCGTCGGGAGGGACGGAGGGACTGAAGCTTTCTTT.

The chain joins TRBV6-5 to TRBJ1-1; weak D call: TRBD1 (5 bases). The V end was cut by 4 bases, the J end by 5 bases, with 14 bases between. CDR1 and CDR2 from the germline V gene are MNHEY and SVGAGI. This CDR3 contains 14 residues. The CDR3 is CASSSPGLLTEAFF. The CDR3 coding sequence is TGTGCCAGCAGTTCCCCGGGACTGTTGACTGAAGCTTTCTTT.

This clonotype was seen at least ten times. The chain employs TRBV7-2 and TRBJ2-5; 7 positions match TRBD2. CDR1 is SGHTA and CDR2 is FQGNSA in the germline V gene. This CDR3 region has 16 residues. V lost 5 bases, J lost 5 bases, and 14 bases stayed unmatched. The CDR3 nucleotides are TGTGCCAGCAGCCAAGTCTATGGGAGGGCGGGCGAGACCCAGTACTTC. Translation: CASSQVYGRAGETQYF. Based on the CDR3 plus reference TRBV7-2 and TRBJ2-5, the full variable domain is GAGVSQSPSNKVTEKGKDVELRCDPISGHTALYWYRQSLGQGLEFLIYFQGNSAPDKSGLPSDRFSAERTGGSVSTLTIQRTQQEDSAVYLCASSQVYGRAGETQYFGPGTRLLVL.

The chain is built from TRBV29-1 and TRBJ2-3; the D is unclear. V lost 4 bases to trimming and J lost 0 bases, with 8 bases between them. This CDR3 comprises 13 residues. The germline gives CDR1 SQVTM, CDR2 ANQGSEA. The CDR3 coding sequence is TGCAGCGTTGTTATTTCTAGCACAGATACGCAGTATTTT. It encodes CSVVISSTDTQYF.

This clonotype was seen once. The chain recombines TRBV28 with TRBJ2-2; D not certain. Germline assignment: CDR1 MDHEN and CDR2 SYDVKM. V dropped 2 bases and J dropped 7 bases, with 14 bases sitting between them. The CDR3 runs to 15 residues. The CDR3 sequence is CASSLNSFADGELFF. DNA of the CDR3: TGTGCCAGCAGTTTAAATTCGTTCGCGGACGGGGAGCTGTTTTTT.